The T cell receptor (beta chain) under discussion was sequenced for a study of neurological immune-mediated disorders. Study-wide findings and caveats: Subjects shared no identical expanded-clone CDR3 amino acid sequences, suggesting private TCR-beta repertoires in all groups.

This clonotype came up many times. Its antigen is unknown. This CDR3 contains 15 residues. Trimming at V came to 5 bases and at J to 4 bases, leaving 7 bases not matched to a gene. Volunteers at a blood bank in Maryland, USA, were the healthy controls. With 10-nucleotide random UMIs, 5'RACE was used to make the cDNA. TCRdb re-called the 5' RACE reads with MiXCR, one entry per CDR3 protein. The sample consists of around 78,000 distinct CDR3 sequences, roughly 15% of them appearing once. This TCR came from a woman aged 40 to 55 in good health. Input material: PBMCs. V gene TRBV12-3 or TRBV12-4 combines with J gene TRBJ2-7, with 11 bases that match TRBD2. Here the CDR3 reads CASSGTSGGRYEQYF. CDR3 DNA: TGTGCCAGCAGTGGTACTAGCGGGGGCCGGTACGAGCAGTACTTC.